The 3 T cell receptor beta chains given below trace back to one sample, sequenced in a study of CD8+ T cells in alopecia areata. Once RNA had been extracted, it was reverse transcribed into cDNA to act as the sequencing template. Measured with immunoSEQ multiplex PCR; TCRdb has only the in-frame clones, and not every one. The sample records 150,000 to 200,000 clones, roughly two thirds being singletons. Treatment noted: oral pan-JAK inhibitor, 5-10 mg twice daily. The material sequenced was CD4+ T cells sorted from blood, taken at week 4, from a patient treated with tofacitinib. The receptors come from a human donor with alopecia areata.

The V call is TRBV2, the J call TRBJ2-5; no clear D gene. The germline V and J ends were trimmed by 6 bases and 5 bases, with 10 bases remaining between them. CDR3 length equals 12 residues. Germline V gene sequence: CDR1 SNHLY, CDR2 FYNNEI. Written as DNA, the CDR3 is TGTGCCAGCAGGACGCGTCGCGAGACCCAGTACTTC. Protein product: CASRTRRETQYF. The full variable domain, with the rest looked up from reference TRBV2 and TRBJ2-5, is EPEVTQTPSHQVTQMGQEVILRCVPISNHLYFYWYRQILGQKVEFLVSFYNNEISEKSEIFDDQFSVERPDGSNFTLKIRSTKLEDSAMYFCASRTRRETQYFGPGTRLLVL.

This sequence joins TRBV30 and TRBJ2-5, with a tentative D call TRBD1 (5 bases). V dropped 1 base and J dropped 2 bases, with 5 bases sitting between them. Germline CDR1 reads GTSNPN; CDR2 reads SVGIG (reference sequence). The CDR3 runs to 12 residues. The CDR3 is CAWSEGQETQYF. The CDR3 DNA follows: TGTGCCTGGAGTGAGGGGCAAGAGACCCAGTACTTC.

The CDR3 protein is CSVSAGKSEQFF. The CDR3 nucleotides are TGCAGCGTTTCGGCAGGGAAGAGTGAGCAGTTCTTC. The chain combines TRBV29-1 with TRBJ2-1; D perhaps matches TRBD1 (5 bases). Germline V CDR1 and CDR2: SQVTM, ANQGSEA. This CDR3 region has 12 residues. Trimming removed 5 bases at V and 9 bases at J, with 14 bases between.